The source of this T cell receptor (beta chain) is a study of blood T cell repertoires in COVID-19 (dated by TCRdb to between 2020 and 2021). For the wider study: Samples from collaborators originated in the United States, Italy and Spain and spanned both the acute and convalescent phases of COVID-19. The prospective study material was composed of cDNA or gDNA derived from T cells, B-cell-depleted T cells, or PBMCs. Deeply sampled blood TCRbeta repertoires from subjects exposed to, actively infected with, or recovered from COVID-19 were included in the dataset. The repertoires were made available in a free public database intended to serve as a resource for research on the immune response to SARS-CoV-2. The samples were drawn from the first 160 participants of the ongoing ImmuneRACE study and from 950 to 1,500 subjects provided by 6 global collaborators. Sample metadata almost always included a de-identified subject ID, COVID-19 status, age in years and sex. Where available, HLA class I and class II types were taken from metadata supplied by the sample provider and were not determined by assay-based typing.

This clone was counted a single time. Its antigen remains unidentified. No base-level quality is on record; no much larger clone is a single base apart. Whole blood was collected in K2EDTA tubes by collaborating institutions according to the institutions' own protocols. For TCRbeta analysis, collaborators shipped samples in one of three forms: frozen whole blood, isolated PBMCs, or DNA extracted from either of those sample types. Results and caveats for the whole study, not just this receptor: Clinical and demographic metadata were provided uncurated, with the amount varying by source and participant.

Trimming removed 6 bases from V and 0 bases from J, leaving 15 bases between the germline ends. Sequences LNHDA (CDR1) and SQIVND (CDR2) are obtained from the germline V gene (reference sequence). The CDR3 holds 16 amino acids from the cysteine to the phenylalanine. CDR3 DNA only is kept here, 48 bases in frame from base 1. The immunoSEQ Assay, a bias-controlled multiplex PCR, was used to amplify TCRbeta CDR3 regions from genomic DNA. As for the authors' bioinformatics: Within the assay, amplification of reference gene primers was used to estimate how many nucleated cells each sample contained. To quantify the absolute abundance of each unique TCRbeta CDR3 rearrangement, sequence reads were collapsed and filtered. For each sample, productive Simpson clonality was calculated as the square root of Simpson's diversity index across productive rearrangements. What TCRdb holds here is the immuneACCESS table cut down to in-frame rearrangements. Part of the clones is not present; checked against another copy, under half of the missing clones reflect an unresolved V gene, and the others are unexplained. From that table come the V and J calls and clone size; the DNA was used to work out D and trimming. Across this sample there are tens of thousands of clones, with 75% to 90% seen only once. In total, the top ten clones hold about 3.2% of the sample.

The chain is assembled from TRBV19 and TRBJ2-1; a tentative D call is TRBD2 (6 bases match). The sequence was collected from a woman in her seventies with acute or convalescent COVID-19. The material sequenced was peripheral blood. The DNA sequence is TGTGCCAGTAGCCCCACGGGGGTAAGCTCCTACAATGAGCAGTTCTTC. The encoded protein is CASSPTGVSSYNEQFF.